This TCR beta chain was sequenced during a study of radiotherapy plus CTLA-4 blockade in lung cancer. Across the study: For 15% to 20% of patients, objective responses occurred, and about 30% had disease control. General study findings and limits: The authors reported that early blood T cell clone dynamics, with interferon-beta, best predicted response. There was expansion of tumor-derived TCR clones in blood after radiotherapy plus ipilimumab.

To note about this clone: The antigen is undetermined.

The study gave focal radiation plus ipilimumab CTLA-4 blockade to patients with chemo-refractory metastatic non-small-cell lung cancer. Profiled with immunoSEQ multiplex PCR; TCRdb holds only in-frame clones, not every one. This sample yields tens of thousands of clones, of which more than 60% are seen a single time; over 15% belongs to the top ten. V gave up 7 bases and J gave up 0 bases, with 13 bases separating them. The germline CDR1 and CDR2 sequences are MNHEY and SMNVEV (reference sequence). This CDR3 is 15 amino acids long. This clonotype originated in a human donor with non-small cell lung cancer who had a complete response to radiotherapy plus ipilimumab. The chain uses TRBV27 and TRBJ1-5; weak D call: TRBD1 (6 bases). This sample comprised peripheral blood, obtained from a patient treated with radiotherapy plus ipilimumab. The CDR3 nucleotides read TGTGCCAGCAAACAGGGAAGCTATAGCAATCAGCCCCAGCATTTT. It encodes CASKQGSYSNQPQHF.